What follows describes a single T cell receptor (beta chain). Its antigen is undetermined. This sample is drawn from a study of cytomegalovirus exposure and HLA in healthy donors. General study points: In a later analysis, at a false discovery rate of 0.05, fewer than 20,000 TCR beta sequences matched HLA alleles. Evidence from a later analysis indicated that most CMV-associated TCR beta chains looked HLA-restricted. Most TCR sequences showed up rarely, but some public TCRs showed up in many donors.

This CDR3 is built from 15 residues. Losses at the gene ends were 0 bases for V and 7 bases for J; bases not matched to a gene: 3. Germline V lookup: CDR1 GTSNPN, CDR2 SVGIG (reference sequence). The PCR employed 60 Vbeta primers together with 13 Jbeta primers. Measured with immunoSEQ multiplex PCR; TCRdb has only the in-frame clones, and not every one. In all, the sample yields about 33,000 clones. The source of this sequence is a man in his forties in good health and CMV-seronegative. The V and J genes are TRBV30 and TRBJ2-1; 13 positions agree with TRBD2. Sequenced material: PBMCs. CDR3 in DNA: TGTGCCTGGAGTGTAGGACTAGCGGGAGTTAATGAGCAGTTCTTC. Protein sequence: CAWSVGLAGVNEQFF.